These 8 T cell receptor beta chains originate from one sample sequenced in a study of T-cell reconstitution after alpha-beta-depleted transplantation in children. During its preparation, the TCRbeta library received unique molecular identifiers. TCRdb recomputed calls from the PCR reads with MiXCR, one row per CDR3 protein. The sample contains 700,000 to 950,000 distinct CDR3 sequences, around 15% of which appear only once. The sample here was PBMCs, mostly from graft donor cells, taken 360 days after TCRalphabeta/CD19-depleted stem cell transplant. The receptors derive from a male patient under 18 who had a stem cell transplant for acute lymphoblastic leukemia, so the T cells may come from the graft donor.

This clonotype was seen more than once but under ten times. The chain employs TRBV5-1 and TRBJ2-2, with D unclear. Between the trimmed V and J ends, which lost 4 bases and 8 bases, there was a span of 12 bases. CDR1 SGHRS and CDR2 YFSETQ come from the germline V gene. CDR3 length: 13 amino acids. The CDR3 DNA reads as TGCGCCAGCAGCAGCCCCCTGGTGGGGGAGCTGTTTTTT. Amino acids: CASSSPLVGELFF.

A word on this clonotype: One end of the junction is discordant with germline, which a read error may explain. The chain combines TRBV5-1 with TRBJ2-3; no reliable D call. CDR1 is SGHRS and CDR2 is YFSETQ in the germline V gene. The CDR3 runs 12 residues. Here the CDR3 reads CASSLSADMQYF. As DNA, the CDR3 is TGCGCCAGCAGCTTGTCCGCAGATATGCAGTATTTT.

This clonotype appeared a few times. The chain couples TRBV5-1 to TRBJ2-1, with TRBD2 matching 14 bases. Germline V gene lookup returns CDR1 SGHRS and CDR2 YFSETQ. Trimming at V came to 1 base and at J to 6 bases, leaving 21 bases not matched to a gene. This CDR3 comprises 22 residues. As DNA, the CDR3 is TGCGCCAGCAGCTTGTTCCCGGGACTAGCGGGAGTATCCCTCCCTCAATTCAATGAGCAGTTCTTC. It is translated as CASSLFPGLAGVSLPQFNEQFF.

The rearrangement links TRBV5-6 to TRBJ2-5, with TRBD2 matching 12 bases. This CDR3 has 16 amino acids. In germline, CDR1 is SGHDT, CDR2 YYEEEE. After removal of 1 base from V and 4 bases from J, the junction contained 5 bases not matched to a gene. CDR3 region: CASSLTGLAGGETQYF. Written as DNA, the CDR3 is TGTGCCAGCAGCTTGACGGGACTAGCGGGTGGAGAGACCCAGTACTTC.

The DNA for the CDR3 is TGTGCCACCAGCAGAGAAGAGGGGCGGTATGGAAACACCATATATTTT. Translation: CATSREEGRYGNTIYF. V usage is TRBV15 and J usage is TRBJ1-3, with D possibly matching TRBD1 (5 bases). Trimming left V 0 bases short and J 3 bases short, with 12 bases between. Germline CDR1 reads LNHNV; CDR2 reads YYDKDF (reference sequence). This CDR3 is built from 16 residues.

The genes are TRBV24-1 and TRBJ2-1, with TRBD1 matching over 9 bases. Germline trimming cut 2 bases from V and 7 bases from J; bases unmatched to any gene: 11. Germline V gene lookup returns CDR1 KGHDR and CDR2 SFDVKD. This CDR3 region has 17 residues. The DNA of the CDR3 is TGTGCCACCAGTGATTCAACAGGGGGCCCGGGGCCTAATGAGCAGTTCTTC. This encodes CATSDSTGGPGPNEQFF.

This clonotype has a handful of counts. CDR3 DNA sequence: TGTGCCAGCAGTTACAGGGGACTAGCGGACACAGATACGCAGTATTTT. Protein: CASSYRGLADTDTQYF. V and J are TRBV11-1 and TRBJ2-3; 11 bases fit TRBD2. The length of the CDR3 is 16 residues. The V and J ends lost 6 bases and 2 bases, in that order; junction bases with no gene match: 7. Germline values: CDR1 SGHAT, CDR2 FQDESV (reference sequence).

The V gene is TRBV20-1, the J gene TRBJ1-6; D perhaps matches TRBD1 (6 bases). The CDR3 has 14 amino acids. Germline loops: CDR1 DFQATT, CDR2 SNEGSKA (reference sequence). Between the trimmed V and J ends, which lost 0 bases and 7 bases, there was a span of 10 bases. The CDR3 region is CSARDTGRNSPLHF. CDR3 DNA: TGCAGTGCTAGAGACACAGGGAGGAATTCACCCCTCCACTTT.